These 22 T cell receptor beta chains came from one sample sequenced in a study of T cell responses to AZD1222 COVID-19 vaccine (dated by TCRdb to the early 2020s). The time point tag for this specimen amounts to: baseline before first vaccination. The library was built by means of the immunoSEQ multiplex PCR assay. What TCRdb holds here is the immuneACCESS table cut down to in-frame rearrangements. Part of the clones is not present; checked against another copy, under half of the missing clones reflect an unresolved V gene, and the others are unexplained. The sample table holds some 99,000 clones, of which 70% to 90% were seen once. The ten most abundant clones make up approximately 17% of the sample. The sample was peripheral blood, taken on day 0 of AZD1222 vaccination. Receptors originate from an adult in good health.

The CDR3 region is CASRPTAGGNEQFF. The DNA of the CDR3 is TGCGCCAGCAGACCTACCGCCGGGGGCAATGAGCAGTTCTTC. The chain combines TRBV5-1 with TRBJ2-1, with D maybe TRBD2 (6 bases). Germline V CDR1 and CDR2: SGHRS, YFSETQ. V lost 5 bases to trimming and J lost 6 bases, with 15 bases between them. The CDR3 sequence is 14 residues long.

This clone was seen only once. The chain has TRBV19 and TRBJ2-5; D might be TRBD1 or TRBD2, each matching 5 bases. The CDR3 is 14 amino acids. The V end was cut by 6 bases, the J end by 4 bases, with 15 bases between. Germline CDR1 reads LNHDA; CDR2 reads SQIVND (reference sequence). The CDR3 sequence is CASSPGRRVETQYF. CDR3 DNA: TGTGCCAGTAGCCCGGGGCGCAGGGTAGAGACCCAGTACTTC. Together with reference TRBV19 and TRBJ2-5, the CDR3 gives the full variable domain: DGGITQSPKYLFRKEGQNVTLSCEQNLNHDAMYWYRQDPGQGLRLIYYSQIVNDFQKGDIAEGYSVSREKKESFPLTVTSAQKNPTAFYLCASSPGRRVETQYFGPGTRLLVL.

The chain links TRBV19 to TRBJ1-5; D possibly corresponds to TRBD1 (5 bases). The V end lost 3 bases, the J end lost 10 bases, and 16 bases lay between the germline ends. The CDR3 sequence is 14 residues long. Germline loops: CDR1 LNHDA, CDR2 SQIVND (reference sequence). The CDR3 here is CASSIAKGFQPQHF. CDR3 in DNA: TGTGCCAGTAGTATCGCGAAGGGGTTTCAACCCCAGCATTTT.

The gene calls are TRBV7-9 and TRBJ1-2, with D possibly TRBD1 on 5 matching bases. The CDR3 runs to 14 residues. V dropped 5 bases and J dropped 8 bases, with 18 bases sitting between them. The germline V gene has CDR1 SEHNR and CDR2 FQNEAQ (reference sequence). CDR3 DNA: TGTGCCAGCAGCCGATATTCAGGGCTTGAGGGCTACACCTTC. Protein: CASSRYSGLEGYTF.

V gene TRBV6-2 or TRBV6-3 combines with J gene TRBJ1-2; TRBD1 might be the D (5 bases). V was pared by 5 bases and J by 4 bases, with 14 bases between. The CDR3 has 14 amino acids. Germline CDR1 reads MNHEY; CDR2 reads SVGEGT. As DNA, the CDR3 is TGTGCCAGCAGTGCCTCCGGGGCCGCCTATGGCTACACCTTC. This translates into CASSASGAAYGYTF.

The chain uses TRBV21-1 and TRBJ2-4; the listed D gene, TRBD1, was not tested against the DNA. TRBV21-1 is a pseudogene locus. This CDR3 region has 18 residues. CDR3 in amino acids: CASSKPWTGELAKNIQYF. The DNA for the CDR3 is TGTGCCAGCAGCAAACCGTGGACAGGGGAACTAGCCAAAAACATTCAGTACTTC.

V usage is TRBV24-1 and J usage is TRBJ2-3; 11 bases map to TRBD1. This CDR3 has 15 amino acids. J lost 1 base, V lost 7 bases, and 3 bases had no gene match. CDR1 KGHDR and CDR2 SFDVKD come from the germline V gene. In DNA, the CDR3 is TGTGCCACCAGCAAGGGACAGGGGGGCACAGATACGCAGTATTTT. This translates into CATSKGQGGTDTQYF.

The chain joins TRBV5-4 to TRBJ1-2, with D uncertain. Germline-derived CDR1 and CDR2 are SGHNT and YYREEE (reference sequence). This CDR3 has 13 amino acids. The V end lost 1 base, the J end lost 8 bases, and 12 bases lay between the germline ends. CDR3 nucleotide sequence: TGTGCCAGCAGCTTGAAGGGTTTAGAAGGCTACACCTTC. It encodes CASSLKGLEGYTF.

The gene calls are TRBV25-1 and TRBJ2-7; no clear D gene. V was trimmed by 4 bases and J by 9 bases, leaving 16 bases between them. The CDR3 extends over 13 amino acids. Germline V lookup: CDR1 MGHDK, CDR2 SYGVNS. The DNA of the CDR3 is TGTGCCAGCAGTGGTTGGGCCGATCCCATGCAGTACGTC. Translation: CASSGWADPMQYV.

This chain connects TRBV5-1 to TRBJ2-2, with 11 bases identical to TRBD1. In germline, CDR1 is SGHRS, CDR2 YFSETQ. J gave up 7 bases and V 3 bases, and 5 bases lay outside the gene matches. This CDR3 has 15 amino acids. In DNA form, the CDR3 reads TGCGCCAGCAGCTGGACAGGGGGCCTTGGCGGGGAGCTGTTTTTT. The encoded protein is CASSWTGGLGGELFF.

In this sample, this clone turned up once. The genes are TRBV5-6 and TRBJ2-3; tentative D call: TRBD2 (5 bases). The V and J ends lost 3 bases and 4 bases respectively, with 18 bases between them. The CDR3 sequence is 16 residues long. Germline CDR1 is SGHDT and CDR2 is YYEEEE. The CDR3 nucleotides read TGTGCCAGCAGCTCCCGCCGGGGTCAAGGGTCAGATACGCAGTATTTT. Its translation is CASSSRRGQGSDTQYF.

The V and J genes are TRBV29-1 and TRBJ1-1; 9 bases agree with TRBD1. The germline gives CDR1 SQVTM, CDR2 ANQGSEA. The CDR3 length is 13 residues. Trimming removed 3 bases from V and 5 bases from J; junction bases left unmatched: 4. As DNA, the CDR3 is TGCAGCGTTGAGAGGACAGGGGTGACTGAAGCTTTCTTT. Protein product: CSVERTGVTEAFF.

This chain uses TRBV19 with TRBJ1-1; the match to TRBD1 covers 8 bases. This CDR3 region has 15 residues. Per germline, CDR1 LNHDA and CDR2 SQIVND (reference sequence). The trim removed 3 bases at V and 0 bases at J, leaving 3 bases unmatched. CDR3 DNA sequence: TGTGCCAGTAGTATGGAGACAGGGGTGAACACTGAAGCTTTCTTT. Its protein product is CASSMETGVNTEAFF.

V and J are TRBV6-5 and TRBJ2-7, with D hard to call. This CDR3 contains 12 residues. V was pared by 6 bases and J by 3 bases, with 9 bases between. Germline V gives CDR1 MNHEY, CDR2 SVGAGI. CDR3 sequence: CASRRDNYEQYF. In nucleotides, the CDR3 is TGTGCCAGCAGAAGAGACAACTACGAGCAGTACTTC.

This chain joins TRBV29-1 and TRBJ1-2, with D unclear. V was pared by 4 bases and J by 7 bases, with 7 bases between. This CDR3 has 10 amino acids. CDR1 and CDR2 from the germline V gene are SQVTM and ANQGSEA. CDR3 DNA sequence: TGCAGCGTTGGGATGAGTGGCTACACCTTC. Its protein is CSVGMSGYTF.

CDR3 protein: CASSPQGGGWTEAFF. Written as DNA, the CDR3 is TGTGCCAGCAGTCCCCAGGGCGGGGGTTGGACTGAAGCTTTCTTT. V is TRBV28 and J is TRBJ1-1; tentatively, D is TRBD1 (5 bases). Trimming took off 5 bases at V and 5 bases at J, with 18 bases between the two ends. The germline gives CDR1 MDHEN, CDR2 SYDVKM. CDR3 size: 15 residues.

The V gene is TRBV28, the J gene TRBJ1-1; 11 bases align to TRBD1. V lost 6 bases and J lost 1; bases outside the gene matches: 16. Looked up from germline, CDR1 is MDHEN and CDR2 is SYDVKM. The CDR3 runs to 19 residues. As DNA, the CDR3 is TGTGCCAGCAGCCTACCGGGACAGGGGGAAGGATGGCGGAACACTGAAGCTTTCTTT. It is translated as CASSLPGQGEGWRNTEAFF. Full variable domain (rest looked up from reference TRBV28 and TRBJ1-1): DVKVTQSSRYLVKRTGEKVFLECVQDMDHENMFWYRQDPGLGLRLIYFSYDVKMKEKGDIPEGYSVSREKKERFSLILESASTNQTSMYLCASSLPGQGEGWRNTEAFFGQGTRLTVV.

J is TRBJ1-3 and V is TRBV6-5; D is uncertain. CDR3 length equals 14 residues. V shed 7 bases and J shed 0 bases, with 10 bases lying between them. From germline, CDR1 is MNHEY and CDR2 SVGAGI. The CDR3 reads CASTGRLSGNTIYF. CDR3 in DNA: TGTGCCAGCACCGGTCGCCTCTCTGGAAACACCATATATTTT.

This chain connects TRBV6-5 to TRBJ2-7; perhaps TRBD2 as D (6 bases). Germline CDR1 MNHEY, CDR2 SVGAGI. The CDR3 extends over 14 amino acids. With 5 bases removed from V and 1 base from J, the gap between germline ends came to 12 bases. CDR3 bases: TGTGCCAGCAGTAGGGTCGGGACTTCCTACGAGCAGTACTTC. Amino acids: CASSRVGTSYEQYF.

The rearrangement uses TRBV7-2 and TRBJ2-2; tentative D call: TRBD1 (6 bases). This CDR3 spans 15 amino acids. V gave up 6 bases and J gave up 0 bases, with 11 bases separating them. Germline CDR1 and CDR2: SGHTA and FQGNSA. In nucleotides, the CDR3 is TGTGCCAGCAGACCGACAGGCGCGAACACCGGGGAGCTGTTTTTT. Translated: CASRPTGANTGELFF.

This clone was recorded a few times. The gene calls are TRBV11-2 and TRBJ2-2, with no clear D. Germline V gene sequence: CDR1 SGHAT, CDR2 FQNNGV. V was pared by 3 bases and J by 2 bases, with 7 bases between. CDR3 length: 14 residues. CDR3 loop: CASSLRQNTGELFF. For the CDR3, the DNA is TGTGCCAGCAGCTTGAGACAAAACACCGGGGAGCTGTTTTTT.

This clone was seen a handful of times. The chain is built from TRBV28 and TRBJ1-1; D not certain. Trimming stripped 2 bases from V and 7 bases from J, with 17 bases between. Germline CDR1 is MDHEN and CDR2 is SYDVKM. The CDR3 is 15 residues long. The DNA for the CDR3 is TGTGCCAGCAGTTTAAGTCGGTTGCCGTCAGGTGAAGCTTTCTTT. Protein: CASSLSRLPSGEAFF.